The following is a TCR beta chain sequence with its context. This sample is part of a study of blood T cell repertoires in COVID-19. The overall study: Sites across the United States, Italy and Spain contributed samples from acute and convalescent COVID-19. T cells, B-cell-depleted T cells, or PBMCs supplied cDNA or gDNA.

The V and J ends lost 9 bases and 6 bases respectively, with 11 bases between them. CDR1 and CDR2 from the germline V gene are KGHDR and SFDVKD. CDR3 length equals 11 residues. Original processing methods: Nucleated cell number was recorded as an estimate derived from reference gene primer amplification. Method: immunoSEQ multiplex PCR; TCRdb's copy keeps in-frame clones and lacks some. The V and J calls and clone size come from that table; D and trimming were worked out from the DNA. The repertoire holds about 150,000 clones, 85% to 95% seen once, with roughly 0.56% in the top ten. This TCR was recovered from a man between 50 and 59 years old with acute or convalescent COVID-19. The rearrangement links TRBV24-1 to TRBJ2-7, with D tentatively TRBD1 (5 bases). Input material: peripheral blood. The CDR3 DNA follows: TGTGCCACCGGGGCCGCCGGCGAGCAGTACTTC. Translated: CATGAAGEQYF.